Listed below are T cell receptor beta chains from one sample, sequenced in a study of regulatory T cells in long-lasting Graves disease. TCRdb re-called the multiplex PCR reads with MiXCR, one entry per CDR3 protein. This table has 450,000 to 600,000 distinct CDR3 sequences, 13% appearing once. The data were also submitted as part of a second study, on T cells in Graves' hyperthyroidism and ophthalmopathy.

The sequences come from peripheral blood mononuclear cells (PBMCs), collected at new diagnosis, from a patient treated with antithyroid drugs. The origin of the receptors is a man aged 25 to 45 with Graves disease. CDR3s include the opening cysteine and the closing phenylalanine or tryptophan. The order of the fields is V gene, J gene, CDR3 length, D gene, clone size, CDR3 DNA, CDR3 protein. The D gene is left open where the match is weak. Clone size is shown for a subset of rows, as once, few, many or a class of expanded clone.

>TRBV6-2/TRBV6-3|TRBJ1-3|15|NA|many
TGTGCCAGCAGTGATTCGACAGTTTCTGGAAACACCATATATTTT
CASSDSTVSGNTIYF
>TRBV3-1|TRBJ2-7|16|TRBD1|NA
TGTGCCAGCAGCCAAGTGGTGGGACAGGGGATTCACGAGCAGTACTTC
CASSQVVGQGIHEQYF
>TRBV18|TRBJ1-1|17|TRBD1|NA
TGTGCCAGCTCACCACGATTGGGAACAGGGGTGAACACTGAAGCTTTCTTT
CASSPRLGTGVNTEAFF
>TRBV10-3|TRBJ2-1|14|NA|once
TGTGCCATCAGTGAAAATGGACTACTCAATGAGCAGTTCTTC
CAISENGLLNEQFF
>TRBV24-1|TRBJ1-5|13|NA|few
TGTGCCACCAGTGTTTCAGGTGGCCAGCCCCAGCATTTT
CATSVSGGQPQHF
>TRBV6-5|TRBJ2-1|16|NA|many
TGTGCCAGCAGTTACTCGCCCTTCTTGACCTACAATGAGCAGTTCTTC
CASSYSPFLTYNEQFF
>TRBV18|TRBJ2-7|12|NA|few
TGTGCCAGCTCACCAGAAGGGGTCGAGCAGTACTTC
CASSPEGVEQYF
>TRBV6-2/TRBV6-3|TRBJ2-1|15|TRBD2|many
TGTGCCAGCACCCTCGGGACTAGTGGTTCGAATGAGCAGTTCTTC
CASTLGTSGSNEQFF
>TRBV18|TRBJ2-7|16|NA|many
TGTGCCAGCTCTAACAGGGGTGCGGGATTCAGCGACGAGCAGTACTTC
CASSNRGAGFSDEQYF
>TRBV14|TRBJ2-5|16|NA|few
TGTGCCAGCAGCCAAGATTTGGGGACGCCCCAAGAGACCCAGTACTTC
CASSQDLGTPQETQYF
>TRBV20-1|TRBJ2-7|13|NA|many
TGCAGTGCTAAAGCGGAAAATAACTACGAGCAGTACTTC
CSAKAENNYEQYF
>TRBV2|TRBJ1-1|14|NA|many
TGTGCCAGCAGTGAAAGGGCCACCCTAATTGAAGCTTTCTTT
CASSERATLIEAFF
>TRBV2|TRBJ2-7|14|NA|many
TGTGCCAGCAGTGAGTCGGTAGTCGGGCACGAGCAGTACTTC
CASSESVVGHEQYF
>TRBV9|TRBJ1-6|14|NA|NA
TGTGCCAGCAGCGTAGCCGGGCTGGGGTCACCCCTCCACTTT
CASSVAGLGSPLHF
>TRBV6-1|TRBJ2-5|15|TRBD1|many
TGTGCCAGCAGAATACAGGGGACGCGCGAGGAGACCCAGTACTTC
CASRIQGTREETQYF
>TRBV5-1|TRBJ2-5|14|NA|many
TGCGCCAGCAGCTTGCGACTGCTGACAGAGACCCAGTACTTC
CASSLRLLTETQYF
>TRBV3-1|TRBJ2-7|17|TRBD2|NA
TGCGCCAGCAGCCAAGAACCTAGCGGGACCCTTCTAGATGAGCAGTACTTC
CASSQEPSGTLLDEQYF
>TRBV27|TRBJ2-7|14|TRBD2|NA
TGTGCCAGCAGCCAACTAGCGGTTCCCTACGAGCAGTACTTC
CASSQLAVPYEQYF
>TRBV2|TRBJ2-3|12|NA|many
TGTGCCAGCATTCACAGCACAGATACGCAGTATTTT
CASIHSTDTQYF
>TRBV5-6|TRBJ1-2|14|TRBD1|few
TGTGCCAGCAGTAACTGGGGACAGGCGAGGGGCTACACCTTC
CASSNWGQARGYTF
>TRBV7-3|TRBJ2-5|15|TRBD2|many
TGTGCCAGCAGCTTAGGAGTTAGCGGGTATGAGACCCAGTACTTC
CASSLGVSGYETQYF
>TRBV5-1|TRBJ2-3|15|TRBD1|many
TGCGCCACCAAACCGGGACAGACTAGCACAGATACGCAGTATTTT
CATKPGQTSTDTQYF
>TRBV11-2|TRBJ2-3|16|NA|many
TGTGCCAGCAGCTTGCGGGGAGTGGGGGGCACAGATACGCAGTATTTT
CASSLRGVGGTDTQYF
>TRBV30|TRBJ2-7|13|TRBD1|NA
TGTGCCTGGAGGGACAGGGGTTTGTACGAGCAGTACTTC
CAWRDRGLYEQYF
>TRBV7-9|TRBJ1-2|17|TRBD1|NA
TGTGCCAGCAGCTTACCCAGAAAAGGGACAGGGCTCCTTGGCTACACCTTC
CASSLPRKGTGLLGYTF
>TRBV20-1|TRBJ2-4|14|NA|many
TGCAGTGCTAGAGAGGGACTCCTAAAAAACATTCAGTACTTC
CSAREGLLKNIQYF
>TRBV3-1|TRBJ2-4|13|TRBD2|NA
TGTGCCAGCAGCCTAAAAATCGGGACTAGAAATTACTTC
CASSLKIGTRNYF
>TRBV13|TRBJ2-3|15|NA|few
TGTGCCAGCAGCTTAGCAGGGTGGGGCACAGATACGCAGTATTTT
CASSLAGWGTDTQYF
>TRBV19|TRBJ2-3|14|NA|many
TGTGCCAGTAGTATGAGGCCAGGGCAAGATACGCAGTATTTT
CASSMRPGQDTQYF
>TRBV12-3/TRBV12-4|TRBJ2-3|14|TRBD2|many
TGTGCCAGCAGTATAGGACTAGCGGCAGATACGCAGTATTTT
CASSIGLAADTQYF
>TRBV24-1|TRBJ2-7|16|TRBD2|many
TGTGCCACCAGTCCCGGGACTAGCGGGATAACCTACGAGCAGTACTTC
CATSPGTSGITYEQYF
>TRBV15|TRBJ2-7|14|TRBD1|NA
TGTGCCACCAGCAGGGGGACAGGGGGCAGCGAGCAGTACTTC
CATSRGTGGSEQYF
>TRBV27|TRBJ1-1|14|NA|many
TGTGCCAGCAGTTTCAGCGGGGGGGACACTGAAGCTTTCTTT
CASSFSGGDTEAFF
>TRBV27|TRBJ1-2|15|TRBD1|NA
TGTGCCAGCAGTTTGCCCCCAGGGGGCGTTTTTGGCTACACCTTC
CASSLPPGGVFGYTF
>TRBV27|TRBJ1-5|15|TRBD1|NA
TGTGCCAGCAGGCCCCGGTCCAGGGGGGGTCAGCCCCAGCATTTT
CASRPRSRGGQPQHF
>TRBV6-1|TRBJ2-5|17|TRBD2|many
TGTGCCAGCACAAAAGACCGATTAGCGGGAGGGGGAGAGACCCAGTACTTC
CASTKDRLAGGGETQYF
>TRBV20-1|TRBJ2-7|12|NA|many
TGCAGTGCTGCCAAGGAATCCTACGAGCAGTACTTC
CSAAKESYEQYF